This TCR beta chain was captured by sequencing in a study of beta chain features in type 1 diabetes. At the level of the study: Age, gender, cell numbers and subset yield matched between patients and controls.

This CDR3 has 15 amino acids. After removal of 4 bases from V and 0 bases from J, the junction contained 2 bases not matched to a gene. Germline assignment: CDR1 SQVTM and CDR2 ANQGSEA. This clone occurred a few times. Its antigen remains unidentified. In the same sample, other DNA sequences code for this CDR3. Investigators reverse transcribed all isolated RNA, so they sequenced expressed TCRB transcripts. The assay was immunoSEQ multiplex PCR, and TCRdb's table has in-frame clones only and misses some. The profile shows over 650,000 clones, about 14% of them singletons. Whole-study results and caveats: Shorter TCRB CDR3s, moderately but significantly so, marked every one of the four CD4+ subsets in Type 1 diabetes patients. Cells with high TCR expression could be over-represented when cDNA is sequenced.

This sequence originates from a man between 18 and 29 years old with type 1 diabetes. The gene calls are TRBV29-1 and TRBJ1-5, with 11 bases identical to TRBD1. Material: naive CD4+ T cells from blood. The CDR3 sequence: CSVAGTGGSNQPQHF. CDR3 bases: TGCAGCGTTGCGGGGACAGGGGGTAGCAATCAGCCCCAGCATTTT.